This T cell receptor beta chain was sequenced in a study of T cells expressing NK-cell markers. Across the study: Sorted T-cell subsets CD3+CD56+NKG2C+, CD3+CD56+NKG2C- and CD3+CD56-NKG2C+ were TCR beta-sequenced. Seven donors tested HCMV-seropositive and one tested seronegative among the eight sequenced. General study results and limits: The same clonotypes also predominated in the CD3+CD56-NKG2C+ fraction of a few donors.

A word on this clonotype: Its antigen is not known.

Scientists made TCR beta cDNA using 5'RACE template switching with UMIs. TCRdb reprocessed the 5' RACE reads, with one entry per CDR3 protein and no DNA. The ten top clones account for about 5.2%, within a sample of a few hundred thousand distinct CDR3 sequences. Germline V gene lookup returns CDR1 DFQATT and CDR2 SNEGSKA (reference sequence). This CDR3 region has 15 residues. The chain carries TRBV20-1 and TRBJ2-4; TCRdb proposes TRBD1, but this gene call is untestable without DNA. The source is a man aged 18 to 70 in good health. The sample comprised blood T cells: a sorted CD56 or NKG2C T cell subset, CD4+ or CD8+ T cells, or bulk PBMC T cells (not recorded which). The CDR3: CSARFAGTGLYIQYF.